Following are 8 T cell receptor beta chains from one sample sequenced in a study of prognosis after radiotherapy for stage I lung cancer. Multiplex PCR in two rounds served to amplify TCR beta CDR3 from genomic DNA. Every TRBV and TRBJ gene had its own specific primer in first-round PCR. One entry per CDR3 protein results from TCRdb running MiXCR on the multiplex PCR reads. Among 59,000 or so distinct CDR3 sequences, less than 30% were seen once, and the ten largest hold 6.5% to 8.5%. Material: PBMCs, obtained before or after stereotactic body radiation therapy (not recorded which). These receptors originate from a donor over 45 with non-small cell lung cancer.

As regards this clonotype: A far more abundant clone sits one base away, making this likely a read error. The chain has TRBV6-4 and TRBJ1-6; TRBD1 aligns across 9 bases. Germline V gene lookup returns CDR1 MRHNA and CDR2 SNTAGT. This CDR3 is 15 amino acids long. The V gene end was trimmed by 4 bases and the J gene end by 10 bases; junction bases not matched to a gene: 8. CDR3 DNA sequence: TGTGCCAGCAGTGGTGGACAGGGGAATGGGTCACCCCTCCACTTT. This sequence encodes CASSGGQGNGSPLHF.

This clonotype was picked up many times. The chain is built from TRBV20-1 and TRBJ1-2; D is undetermined. Trimming shortened V by 2 bases and J by 8 bases, and 18 bases separated the two germline ends. Germline CDR1 reads DFQATT; CDR2 reads SNEGSKA (reference sequence). CDR3 length: 14 amino acids. CDR3: CSARNLDLVRGYTF. CDR3 in DNA: TGCAGTGCTAGAAACCTCGACTTAGTCAGGGGCTACACCTTC.

As regards this clonotype: A single base separates this from a much larger clone, so it may be a read error. V and J are TRBV13 and TRBJ1-1; D perhaps matches TRBD1 (6 bases). The CDR3 has 16 residues. V gave up 4 bases and J gave up 1 base, with 16 bases separating them. The germline V gene has CDR1 PRHDT and CDR2 FYEKMQ (reference sequence). The CDR3 nucleotides read TGTGCCAGCAGCTATTCCGGGACACCAACGAACACTGAAGCTTTCTTT. Its protein product is CASSYSGTPTNTEAFF.

This clonotype was seen a handful of times. The chain employs TRBV20-1 and TRBJ2-5; 11 bases are a match to TRBD2. The CDR3 loop spans 15 amino acids. V was pared by 4 bases and J by 3 bases, with 7 bases of the junction left unmatched. Germline assignment: CDR1 DFQATT and CDR2 SNEGSKA (reference sequence). This chain's CDR3 is CSAIVLAGAKETQYF. The CDR3 nucleotides read TGCAGTGCTATCGTACTAGCGGGGGCCAAAGAGACCCAGTACTTC.

To note about this clonotype: The germline gene is not matched at one end of the junction; a read error may be the cause. This chain joins TRBV9 and TRBJ2-2, with 7 bases lining up with TRBD1. Germline V CDR1 and CDR2: SGDLS, YYNGEE. This CDR3 has 15 residues. This CDR3 is CASSQTRQGTAELFF. The CDR3 DNA reads TGTGCCAGCAGCCAGACAAGACAGGGTACCGCGGAGCTGTTTTTT. Filled out from reference TRBV9 and TRBJ2-2, the complete variable domain reads DSGVTQTPKHLITATGQRVTLRCSPRSGDLSVYWYQQSLDQGLQFLIQYYNGEERAKGNILERFSAQQFPDLHSELNLSSLELGDSALYFCASSQTRQGTAELFFGEGSRLTVL.

Points on this clonotype: A read error may be the cause here, since a much bigger clone is one base away. J is TRBJ2-4 and V is TRBV11-2, with D unclear. The CDR3 totals 12 residues. The germline gives CDR1 SGHAT, CDR2 FQNNGV. The CDR3 DNA sequence: TGTACCAGCAGCTTAGTCTCGGGCATTCAGTACTTC. Its protein product is CTSSLVSGIQYF.

This clonotype was seen at least ten times. A junction end diverges from the germline sequence, so it may reflect a read error. The V gene is TRBV6-2 or TRBV6-3, the J gene TRBJ2-1; 15 nucleotides align to TRBD2. Germline V gene lookup returns CDR1 MNHEY and CDR2 SVGEGT. The CDR3 extends over 14 amino acids. The CDR3 nucleotides are TGTGCCAGCAGTTGGACTAGCGGGGGGGATGAGCGGTTCTTC. Residues: CASSWTSGGDERFF.

A remark on this clonotype: A far larger clone lies a single base away; this is likely a read error. The rearrangement links TRBV6-2 or TRBV6-3 to TRBJ2-3; 8 bases fit TRBD2. The CDR3 is made up of 16 amino acids. V was pared by 6 bases and J by 6 bases, with 14 bases of the junction left unmatched. The germline CDR1 and CDR2 sequences are MNHEY and SVGEGT. The CDR3 region is CASSGLSGGGPDTQYF. CDR3 bases: TGTGCCAGCAGCGGGCTGAGCGGGGGCGGCCCGGATACGCAGTATTTT.